This TCR beta chain was captured in a study of blood T cell repertoires in COVID-19. In the study overall: Specimens from acute and convalescent COVID-19 originated in the United States, Italy and Spain. Sources were T cells, B-cell-depleted T cells, or PBMCs; the material itself was cDNA or gDNA.

Only in-frame clones appear in the TCRdb table, and some are missing; sequencing was by immunoSEQ multiplex PCR. The sample has around 200,000 clones; roughly 88% are singletons. CDR1 is SGHTS, CDR2 YDEGEE, per germline. The CDR3 sequence is 14 residues long. V dropped 5 bases and J dropped 6; count of bases not matched to a gene: 7. The sequencing sample was made of peripheral blood. This chain uses TRBV5-8 with TRBJ1-5; 8 nucleotides align to TRBD1. The receptor's source is an elderly woman with acute or convalescent COVID-19. The CDR3 coding sequence is TGTGCCAGCAGTGAAGGACAGGGCGGTCAGCCCCAGCATTTT. It specifies CASSEGQGGQPQHF.